This entry is about one TCR beta chain. The sample is drawn from a study of control samples from healthy donors and cancer patients. The CDR3 is 15 amino acids. From germline, CDR1 is LNHDA and CDR2 SQIVND (reference sequence). The V and J ends lost 3 bases and 8 bases, in that order; junction bases with no gene match: 6. Here immunoSEQ multiplex PCR was the method, and the copy in TCRdb shows in-frame clones only, minus some. The table has approximately 170,000 clones, 80% to 95% seen once. Sequencing used blood. The chain employs TRBV19 and TRBJ2-1; 11 bases are a match to TRBD2. The TCR originated in a woman aged 25 to 39 in good health. The CDR3 sequence: CASSIPSGRTDEQFF. The CDR3 nucleotides are TGTGCCAGTAGTATCCCTAGCGGGAGGACCGATGAGCAGTTCTTC. The full variable domain, completed using reference TRBV19 and TRBJ2-1, is DGGITQSPKYLFRKEGQNVTLSCEQNLNHDAMYWYRQDPGQGLRLIYYSQIVNDFQKGDIAEGYSVSREKKESFPLTVTSAQKNPTAFYLCASSIPSGRTDEQFFGPGTRLTVL.